The 15 T cell receptor beta chains below were found in one sample sequenced in a study of blood T cell repertoires in COVID-19. Libraries were prepared by immunoSEQ multiplex PCR; TCRdb keeps only in-frame clonotypes and omits some of them. The data contain a few hundred thousand clones, about 88% of them singletons. The sample comprised PBMCs or T cells enriched from blood (not recorded which). These receptor sequences come from a woman aged 50 to 60 who had recovered from COVID-19.

The chain is built from TRBV11-2 and TRBJ1-3; possible D gene TRBD1, 6 bases. The germline CDR1 and CDR2 sequences are SGHAT and FQNNGV. The CDR3 has 15 residues. V lost 6 bases and J lost 0, with 12 bases in between. CDR3 coding DNA: TGTGCCAGCAGGTCGGACAGAAGCTCTGGAAACACCATATATTTT. Translated, it gives CASRSDRSSGNTIYF.

V usage is TRBV5-4 and J usage is TRBJ2-7, with D perhaps matching TRBD1 (6 bases). Germline-derived CDR1 and CDR2 are SGHNT and YYREEE (reference sequence). This CDR3 has 15 residues. V gave up 2 bases and J gave up 1 base, with 13 bases separating them. CDR3 nucleotide sequence: TGTGCCAGCAGCTTTGCAGGGGCGACTTCCTACGAGCAGTACTTC. This translates into CASSFAGATSYEQYF.

This clone turned up a few times. Here the CDR3 reads CASSPKTGGSTEAFF. For the CDR3, the DNA is TGTGCCAGCTCACCTAAGACAGGGGGAAGCACTGAAGCTTTCTTT. V gene TRBV18 combines with J gene TRBJ1-1; 9 bases fit TRBD1. Trimming cost V 3 bases and J 4 bases; bases outside gene matches: 6. CDR1 is KGHSH and CDR2 is LQKENI in the germline V gene. CDR3 size: 15 residues.

The chain combines TRBV18 with TRBJ2-5, with a weak D call TRBD1 (5 bases). The CDR3 runs 17 residues. CDR1 is KGHSH and CDR2 is LQKENI in the germline V gene. Between the trimmed V and J ends, which lost 0 bases and 0 bases, there was a span of 14 bases. CDR3 amino acids: CASSPPAGSHNQETQYF. In DNA, the CDR3 is TGTGCCAGCTCACCACCGGCAGGGTCCCATAACCAAGAGACCCAGTACTTC.

This sequence joins TRBV11-3 and TRBJ2-1, with TRBD2 matching 15 bases. CDR1 and CDR2 from the germline V gene are SGHNT and YENEEA. Trimming at V came to 3 bases and at J to 7 bases, leaving 10 bases not matched to a gene. This CDR3 contains 18 residues. The CDR3 reads CASSFTSSGTSGRNEQFF. CDR3 bases: TGTGCCAGCAGCTTCACCTCTTCCGGGACTAGCGGGAGGAATGAGCAGTTCTTC.

V and J are TRBV7-2 and TRBJ2-3, with TRBD1 matching over 8 bases. Per the germline V gene, CDR1 is SGHTA and CDR2 is FQGNSA. The CDR3 totals 20 residues. The V segment lost 0 bases and the J segment 0 bases; nucleotides outside the gene matches: 14. This CDR3 reads CASSLAPVAGGQPSTDTQYF. The CDR3 DNA reads TGTGCCAGCAGCTTAGCGCCTGTGGCAGGGGGCCAACCTAGCACAGATACGCAGTATTTT.

The table lists this clone with a count of one. V and J are TRBV18 and TRBJ1-1, with a possible D match to TRBD1 (5 bases). The CDR3 extends over 11 amino acids. Germline CDR1 and CDR2: KGHSH and LQKENI. V was trimmed by 3 bases and J by 10 bases, leaving 9 bases between them. CDR3: CASSPDMGAFF. The CDR3 DNA reads as TGTGCCAGCTCACCGGACATGGGAGCTTTCTTT.

J is TRBJ2-1 and V is TRBV6-2 or TRBV6-3; D may be TRBD1 (6 bases). Germline V CDR1 and CDR2: MNHEY, SVGEGT. Trimming cost V 2 bases and J 6 bases, with 14 bases left between them. The CDR3 totals 15 residues. CDR3 in DNA: TGTGCCAGCAGTTACGCGCCCAGGGGTGGCAATGAGCAGTTCTTC. Translated: CASSYAPRGGNEQFF.

This clone was counted only a few times. The rearrangement links TRBV7-2 to TRBJ2-2; 7 positions match TRBD1. CDR1 is SGHTA, CDR2 FQGNSA, per germline. Trimming at V came to 4 bases and at J to 0 bases, leaving 5 bases not matched to a gene. The CDR3 length is 16 residues. CDR3 sequence reads: CASSSTGDANTGELFF. The DNA of the CDR3 is TGTGCCAGCAGCTCAACAGGGGATGCGAACACCGGGGAGCTGTTTTTT.

The rearrangement uses TRBV27 and TRBJ1-1, with TRBD1 as a possible D gene (6 bases). V gave up 6 bases and J gave up 0 bases, with 8 bases separating them. The CDR3 spans 13 residues. Germline V CDR1 and CDR2: MNHEY, SMNVEV (reference sequence). The CDR3 nucleotides read TGTGCCAGCAGCAGGGGCATGAACACTGAAGCTTTCTTT. Protein sequence: CASSRGMNTEAFF.

The chain employs TRBV28 and TRBJ2-2; D possibly corresponds to TRBD2 (6 bases). The CDR3 contains 15 residues. Trimming left V 7 bases short and J 2 bases short, with 14 bases between. Germline V gene sequence: CDR1 MDHEN, CDR2 SYDVKM. Written as DNA, the CDR3 is TGTGCCAGCAACCAAGGAGGGACTAACACCGGGGAGCTGTTTTTT. This codes for CASNQGGTNTGELFF.

The rearrangement joins TRBV5-1 to TRBJ2-3, with D possibly being TRBD2 (6 bases). CDR1 is SGHRS and CDR2 is YFSETQ in the germline V gene. The CDR3 has 16 amino acids. The V end lost 4 bases, the J end lost 3 bases, and 18 bases lay between the germline ends. This CDR3 reads CASSLPGGGETDTQYF. CDR3 bases: TGCGCCAGCAGCCTCCCGGGTGGCGGGGAAACAGATACGCAGTATTTT.

This chain connects TRBV30 to TRBJ2-7; 10 bases match TRBD1. The CDR3 has 14 amino acids. CDR1 and CDR2 from the germline V gene are GTSNPN and SVGIG (reference sequence). After removal of 0 bases from V and 4 bases from J, the junction contained 3 bases not matched to a gene. In DNA, the CDR3 is TGTGCCTGGAGTGTGGGGACAGGGGATTACGAGCAGTACTTC. It codes for CAWSVGTGDYEQYF.

The sample holds one count of this clone. The gene calls are TRBV28 and TRBJ2-7; 11 nucleotides line up with TRBD2. CDR3 length: 16 amino acids. Germline CDR1 and CDR2: MDHEN and SYDVKM. The V gene end was trimmed by 6 bases and the J gene end by 6 bases; junction bases not matched to a gene: 13. The CDR3: CASRVRLAGGGGEQYF. CDR3 nucleotides: TGTGCCAGCAGGGTGCGGCTAGCGGGAGGTGGGGGCGAGCAGTACTTC.

The J gene is TRBJ2-7, the V gene TRBV27; TRBD1 matches 7 bases. This CDR3 comprises 16 residues. The ends lost 6 bases at V and 2 bases at J; junction bases unmatched: 13. Per germline, CDR1 MNHEY and CDR2 SMNVEV (reference sequence). CDR3 in DNA: TGTGCCAGCAGGCTACCCCCACCGGGACAGCCCTACGAGCAGTACTTC. Amino acids: CASRLPPPGQPYEQYF.